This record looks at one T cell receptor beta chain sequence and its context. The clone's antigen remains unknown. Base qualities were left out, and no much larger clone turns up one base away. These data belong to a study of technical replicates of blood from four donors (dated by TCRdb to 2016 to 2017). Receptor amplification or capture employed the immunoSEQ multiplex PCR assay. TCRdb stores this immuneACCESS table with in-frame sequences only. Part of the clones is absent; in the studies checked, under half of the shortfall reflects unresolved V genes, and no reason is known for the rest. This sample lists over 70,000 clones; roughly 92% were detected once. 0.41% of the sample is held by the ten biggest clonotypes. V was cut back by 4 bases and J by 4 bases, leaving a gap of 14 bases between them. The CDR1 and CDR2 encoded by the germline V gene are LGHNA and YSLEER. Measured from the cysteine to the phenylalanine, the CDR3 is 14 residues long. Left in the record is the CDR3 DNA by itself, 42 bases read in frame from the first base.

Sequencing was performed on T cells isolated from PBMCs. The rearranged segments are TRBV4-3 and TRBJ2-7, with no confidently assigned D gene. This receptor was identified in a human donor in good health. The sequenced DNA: TGCGCCAGCAGCCCCTCTTCTGGCCCTTACGAGCAGTACTTC. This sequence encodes CASSPSSGPYEQYF.